This TCR beta chain was identified during a study of T cell responses to AZD1222 COVID-19 vaccine. Study in general: Second-dose groups at about 4 or about 12 weeks were pooled.

A word on this clone: Its antigen is undetermined.

Sequenced by immunoSEQ multiplex PCR; TCRdb stores in-frame clones only, minus some. The sample holds roughly 100,000 clones; around nine tenths are singletons and the top ten take about 2.5%. General study findings and limits: Donors, mostly white British, included more females; clonal diversity was possibly underestimated.

V lost 3 bases and J lost 4, with 12 bases in between. The CDR3 sequence is 14 residues long. CDR1 LNHDA and CDR2 SQIVND come from the germline V gene (reference sequence). The sequencing here drew on peripheral blood, taken on day 0 of AZD1222 vaccination. This receptor was obtained from an adult in good health. The chain couples TRBV19 to TRBJ1-1; D may be TRBD1 (6 bases). CDR3 amino acids: CASSIQGRGTEAFF. The CDR3 bases are TGTGCCAGTAGTATCCAGGGGAGGGGCACTGAAGCTTTCTTT.